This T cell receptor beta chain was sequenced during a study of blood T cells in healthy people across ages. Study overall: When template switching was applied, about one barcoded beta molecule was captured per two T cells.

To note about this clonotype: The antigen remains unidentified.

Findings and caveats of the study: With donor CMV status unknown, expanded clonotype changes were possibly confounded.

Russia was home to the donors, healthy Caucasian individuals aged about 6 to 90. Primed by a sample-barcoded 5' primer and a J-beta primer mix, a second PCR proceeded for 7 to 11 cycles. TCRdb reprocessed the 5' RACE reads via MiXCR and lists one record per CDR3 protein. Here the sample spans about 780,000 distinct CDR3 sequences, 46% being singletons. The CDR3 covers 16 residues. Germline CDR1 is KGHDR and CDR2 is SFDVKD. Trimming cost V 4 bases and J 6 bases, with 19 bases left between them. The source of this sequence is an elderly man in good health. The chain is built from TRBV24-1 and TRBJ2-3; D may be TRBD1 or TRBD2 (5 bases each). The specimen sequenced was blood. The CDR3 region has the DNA TGTGCCACCAGTGACCCCCGGGACGGCTGGGAGGATACGCAGTATTTT. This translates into CATSDPRDGWEDTQYF.